This is a list of T cell receptor beta chains from one sample in a study of blood T cell repertoires in COVID-19. This table comes from immunoSEQ multiplex PCR, and its TCRdb copy is limited to in-frame clones, with some not included. Of under 350,000 clones in the sample, roughly 85% are singletons; the top ten hold more than 6%. The sample was peripheral blood. The receptors derive from a human donor in a cohort sampled during active COVID-19. Each CDR3 is given with its conserved first and last residue. Each record gives: clone size, J gene, V gene, D gene, CDR3 protein, CDR3 DNA. The D gene is left open where the match is weak. Not every row has a clone size; where given, it reads once, few, many or a size class.

abundance: NA
j_gene: TRBJ1-2
v_gene: TRBV3-1/TRBV3-2
d_gene: TRBD1
CDR3aa: CASSRIGDRVYGYTF
CDR3nt: TGTGCCAGCAGCCGGATTGGGGACAGGGTCTATGGCTACACCTTC

abundance: NA
j_gene: TRBJ2-7
v_gene: TRBV14
d_gene: NA
CDR3aa: CASSQSAGRKQYF
CDR3nt: TGTGCCAGCAGCCAATCCGCAGGGAGGAAGCAGTACTTC

abundance: once
j_gene: TRBJ1-2
v_gene: TRBV5-1
d_gene: NA
CDR3aa: CASSSEPGTGYTF
CDR3nt: TGCGCCAGCAGCTCCGAACCAGGAACAGGCTACACCTTC

abundance: NA
j_gene: TRBJ2-7
v_gene: TRBV5-1
d_gene: TRBD2
CDR3aa: CASSLDGGGQTYEQYF
CDR3nt: TGCGCCAGCAGCTTGGATGGCGGGGGGCAGACATACGAGCAGTACTTC

abundance: NA
j_gene: TRBJ1-1
v_gene: TRBV6-1
d_gene: NA
CDR3aa: CASSEGGLNTEAFF
CDR3nt: TGTGCCAGCAGTGAGGGGGGTTTGAACACTGAAGCTTTCTTT

abundance: once
j_gene: TRBJ2-7
v_gene: TRBV18
d_gene: NA
CDR3aa: CASSFKPGTEKLGEQYF
CDR3nt: TGTGCCAGCTCATTTAAACCAGGGACTGAGAAGTTGGGGGAGCAGTACTTC

abundance: once
j_gene: TRBJ2-1
v_gene: TRBV7-3
d_gene: TRBD2
CDR3aa: CASSLAGSSYNEQFF
CDR3nt: TGTGCCAGCAGTTTAGCGGGGAGCTCCTACAATGAGCAGTTCTTC

abundance: NA
j_gene: TRBJ2-7
v_gene: TRBV6-1
d_gene: TRBD2
CDR3aa: CASSDPRGSGDEQYF
CDR3nt: TGTGCCAGCAGTGACCCTCGAGGTAGCGGGGACGAGCAGTACTTC

abundance: NA
j_gene: TRBJ2-7
v_gene: TRBV2
d_gene: TRBD1
CDR3aa: CASRRGLFHEQYF
CDR3nt: TGTGCCAGCCGCAGGGGGTTGTTCCACGAGCAGTACTTC

abundance: few
j_gene: TRBJ1-6
v_gene: TRBV14
d_gene: NA
CDR3aa: CASSLDIFSSPLHF
CDR3nt: TGTGCCAGCAGCCTCGACATATTCAGTTCACCCCTCCACTTT

abundance: NA
j_gene: TRBJ2-2
v_gene: TRBV7-9
d_gene: TRBD2
CDR3aa: CASSPPSGVNTGELFF
CDR3nt: TGTGCCAGCAGCCCCCCTAGCGGGGTGAACACCGGGGAGCTGTTTTTT

abundance: NA
j_gene: TRBJ1-2
v_gene: TRBV3-1/TRBV3-2
d_gene: NA
CDR3aa: CASSQEAGGLDYTF
CDR3nt: TGTGCCAGCAGCCAAGAAGCGGGTGGTTTGGACTACACCTTC